The 21 T cell receptor beta chains in this list originate from one sample, sequenced in a study of siplizumab effects on memory and regulatory T cells. The method was immunoSEQ multiplex PCR; TCRdb's version includes in-frame clones alone and lacks a portion of them. Here the sample spans tens of thousands of clones, 93% being singletons. What was sequenced was CD8+ T cells sorted from blood. The receptors here all came from a human donor in good health.

V gene TRBV19 combines with J gene TRBJ1-4; no firm D call. Germline V gives CDR1 LNHDA, CDR2 SQIVND (reference sequence). The CDR3 totals 11 residues. The V gene lost 1 base and the J gene lost 7 bases, with 1 base spanning the gap. DNA of the CDR3: TGTGCCAGTAGTATAGGTGAAAAACTGTTTTTT. Translated, it gives CASSIGEKLFF. The full variable domain, rest sourced from reference TRBV19 and TRBJ1-4, is DGGITQSPKYLFRKEGQNVTLSCEQNLNHDAMYWYRQDPGQGLRLIYYSQIVNDFQKGDIAEGYSVSREKKESFPLTVTSAQKNPTAFYLCASSIGEKLFFGSGTQLSVL.

The rearrangement joins TRBV9 to TRBJ2-5; D gene ambiguous. With 0 bases removed from V and 13 bases from J, the gap between germline ends came to 10 bases. This CDR3 is 11 amino acids long. Germline loops: CDR1 SGDLS, CDR2 YYNGEE. The CDR3 DNA reads TGTGCCAGCAGCGTAGATGGGGTCCTGTACTTC. Its translation is CASSVDGVLYF.

The CDR3 DNA is TGTGCCAGCAGCGGACTTGTCGGTGGCACAGATACGCAGTATTTT. This codes for CASSGLVGGTDTQYF. The rearrangement uses TRBV7-2 and TRBJ2-3, with a weak D call TRBD2 (5 bases). The CDR3 is made up of 15 amino acids. The V and J ends lost 5 bases and 1 base respectively, with 13 bases between them. Germline V gives CDR1 SGHTA, CDR2 FQGNSA. Complete variable domain (other parts from reference TRBV7-2 and TRBJ2-3): GAGVSQSPSNKVTEKGKDVELRCDPISGHTALYWYRQSLGQGLEFLIYFQGNSAPDKSGLPSDRFSAERTGGSVSTLTIQRTQQEDSAVYLCASSGLVGGTDTQYFGPGTRLTVL.

V usage is TRBV9 and J usage is TRBJ1-1; 9 positions match TRBD1. The CDR3 extends over 15 amino acids. V was clipped by 4 bases and J by 3 bases; unmatched bases: 7. Germline V gene data show CDR1 as SGDLS and CDR2 as YYNGEE. CDR3 sequence: CASSPTGGSDTEAFF. As DNA, the CDR3 is TGTGCCAGCAGCCCTACAGGGGGCTCGGACACTGAAGCTTTCTTT.

The chain links TRBV13 to TRBJ1-4, with 7 bases identical to TRBD1. Germline trimming cut 5 bases from V and 0 bases from J; bases unmatched to any gene: 3. The germline gives CDR1 PRHDT, CDR2 FYEKMQ (reference sequence). The CDR3 contains 15 residues. The CDR3 reads CASSATGTTNEKLFF. The CDR3 region has the DNA TGTGCCAGCAGCGCGACAGGGACAACTAATGAAAAACTGTTTTTT.

This clone has just one count. The V call is TRBV7-9, the J call TRBJ1-1, with D hard to call. Trimming took 5 bases from V and 6 from J, leaving 13 bases between them. The CDR3 loop spans 13 amino acids. CDR1 and CDR2 (germline): SEHNR, FQNEAQ (reference sequence). In DNA, the CDR3 is TGTGCCAGCAGCCCTATAGTGGGGTCTGAAGCTTTCTTT. The encoded protein is CASSPIVGSEAFF.

The rearrangement joins TRBV7-6 to TRBJ1-5; 9 bases match TRBD1. CDR1 is SGHVS, CDR2 FNYEAQ, per germline. The CDR3 covers 16 residues. With 5 bases clipped from V and 4 bases from J, the junction kept 9 bases outside the gene matches. CDR3 in amino acids: CASSPETGQGNQPQHF. The CDR3 DNA follows: TGTGCCAGCAGCCCCGAGACGGGACAGGGTAATCAGCCCCAGCATTTT.

V and J are TRBV11-2 and TRBJ2-7, with 7 bases identical to TRBD1. The CDR3 is 14 residues long. Germline assignment: CDR1 SGHAT and CDR2 FQNNGV. Trimming cost V 8 bases and J 5 bases; bases outside gene matches: 12. The CDR3 loop is CASSHQGEGDEQYF. CDR3 DNA sequence: TGTGCCAGCTCTCATCAGGGGGAAGGGGACGAGCAGTACTTC.

The chain recombines TRBV4-1 with TRBJ2-7; TRBD2 matches at 13 bases. There are 15 residues in the CDR3. Germline CDR1 reads MGHRA; CDR2 reads YSYEKL. The junction had 1 base not matched to a gene; V was cut back by 3 bases and J by 2 bases. Here the CDR3 DNA reads TGCGCCAGCAGCCATACTAGCGGGGGGGCCTACGAGCAGTACTTC. The encoded protein is CASSHTSGGAYEQYF.

This clone was detected once. The rearrangement links TRBV14 to TRBJ2-4; no firm D call. The V gene lost 3 bases and the J gene lost 8 bases, with 5 bases spanning the gap. The germline CDR1 and CDR2 sequences are SGHDN and FVKESK. CDR3 length: 11 residues. CDR3 amino acids: CASSQGYIQYF. The CDR3 nucleotides read TGTGCCAGCAGCCAGGGTTACATTCAGTACTTC.

The V and J genes are TRBV5-1 and TRBJ2-2; perhaps TRBD1 as D (6 bases). The CDR3 is made up of 16 amino acids. Trimming left V 3 bases short and J 6 bases short, with 18 bases between. Germline loops: CDR1 SGHRS, CDR2 YFSETQ. The CDR3 loop is CASSYGTKIRPGELFF. In nucleotides, the CDR3 is TGCGCCAGCAGCTACGGGACAAAGATCCGTCCCGGGGAGCTGTTTTTT.

V usage is TRBV2 and J usage is TRBJ2-5; 10 bases are shared with TRBD2. Germline CDR1 reads SNHLY; CDR2 reads FYNNEI. This CDR3 region has 15 residues. The junction had 8 bases not matched to a gene; V was cut back by 8 bases and J by 2 bases. Here the CDR3 DNA reads TGTGCCAGCCCACGGACTAGCGGTTCTCAAGAGACCCAGTACTTC. Translated, it gives CASPRTSGSQETQYF.

In its sample, this clone was seen once. The same CDR3 also results from other DNA sequences found in this sample. The V and J genes are TRBV27 and TRBJ2-7; no clear D gene. The ends were cut back, 3 bases at V and 3 bases at J, with 3 bases in the middle. CDR1 and CDR2 from the germline V gene are MNHEY and SMNVEV (reference sequence). The CDR3 length is 11 residues. Written as DNA, the CDR3 is TGTGCCAGCAGTTTCGGCTACGAGCAGTACTTC. Amino acids: CASSFGYEQYF.

This chain connects TRBV28 to TRBJ1-2, with a possible D match to TRBD1 (6 bases). The CDR3 totals 16 residues. V gave up 4 bases and J gave up 4 bases, with 19 bases separating them. In germline, CDR1 is MDHEN, CDR2 SYDVKM. CDR3 nucleotides: TGTGCCAGCAGTTCAGTTTTAAGGGGGACGATCTATGGCTACACCTTC. Translation gives CASSSVLRGTIYGYTF.

This chain connects TRBV19 to TRBJ1-1; no definite D call. V lost 6 bases to trimming and J lost 7 bases, with 12 bases between them. The CDR3 runs to 12 residues. Germline lookup yields CDR1 LNHDA and CDR2 SQIVND (reference sequence). CDR3: CASSLTENEAFF. CDR3 coding DNA: TGTGCCAGTAGCCTCACAGAGAATGAAGCTTTCTTT.

V usage is TRBV19 and J usage is TRBJ2-3; D call uncertain. V lost 5 bases, J lost 4 bases, and 10 bases lay in between. This CDR3 is built from 13 residues. Germline V gene sequence: CDR1 LNHDA, CDR2 SQIVND (reference sequence). DNA of the CDR3: TGTGCCAGTAGTTCATGGCCCGCAGATACGCAGTATTTT. Translated: CASSSWPADTQYF.

This clone has just one count. The rearrangement joins TRBV30 to TRBJ2-5, with D tentatively TRBD2 (5 bases). The length of the CDR3 is 13 residues. The ends were cut back, 4 bases at V and 5 bases at J, with 14 bases in the middle. Germline assignment: CDR1 GTSNPN and CDR2 SVGIG (reference sequence). CDR3 sequence (DNA): TGTGCCTGGAACTCCGCGGGTACGGAGACCCAGTACTTC. Translation gives CAWNSAGTETQYF.

This chain uses TRBV4-3 with TRBJ2-7, with 7 nucleotides matching TRBD1. CDR3 length: 15 amino acids. The V segment lost 3 bases and the J segment 2 bases; nucleotides outside the gene matches: 7. Germline V gene data show CDR1 as LGHNA and CDR2 as YSLEER. The CDR3 sequence is CASSQEGDSPYEQYF. The CDR3 DNA sequence: TGCGCCAGCAGCCAGGAAGGGGACAGTCCCTACGAGCAGTACTTC.

The rearrangement joins TRBV7-9 to TRBJ2-3; D is possibly TRBD2 (6 bases). This CDR3 is 18 amino acids long. Looked up from germline, CDR1 is SEHNR and CDR2 is FQNEAQ (reference sequence). Trimming removed 5 bases at V and 0 bases at J, with 21 bases between. The CDR3 bases are TGTGCCAGCAGCCACCCCCCGGCCGGGGGTCCTAGCACAGATACGCAGTATTTT. Translating it yields CASSHPPAGGPSTDTQYF.

The genes are TRBV19 and TRBJ2-7; a possible D gene is TRBD2 (5 bases). This CDR3 has 14 residues. From germline, CDR1 is LNHDA and CDR2 SQIVND (reference sequence). V was trimmed by 3 bases and J by 3 bases, leaving 12 bases between them. The CDR3 spells CASSIAEVDYEQYF. DNA of the CDR3: TGTGCCAGTAGTATTGCGGAGGTCGACTACGAGCAGTACTTC. Complete variable domain (other parts from reference TRBV19 and TRBJ2-7): DGGITQSPKYLFRKEGQNVTLSCEQNLNHDAMYWYRQDPGQGLRLIYYSQIVNDFQKGDIAEGYSVSREKKESFPLTVTSAQKNPTAFYLCASSIAEVDYEQYFGPGTRLTVT.

The chain links TRBV7-9 to TRBJ1-2; the match to TRBD1 covers 7 bases. Trimming cost V 2 bases and J 1 base; bases outside gene matches: 7. The CDR3 consists of 16 residues. The germline V gene has CDR1 SEHNR and CDR2 FQNEAQ (reference sequence). This CDR3 reads CASSLPETGNNYGYTF. The CDR3 DNA follows: TGTGCCAGCAGCTTACCCGAGACAGGGAATAACTATGGCTACACCTTC.